The 2 T cell receptor beta chains listed next were all sequenced from one sample in a study of shared clonotypes between healthy human individuals. Only CD45RO-negative cells positively selected for CCR7 counted as naive CD8 cells, so terminally differentiated effector memory CD45RA+ cells were excluded. The method was immunoSEQ multiplex PCR; TCRdb's version includes in-frame clones alone and lacks a portion of them. This table holds 1.5 million to 2.5 million clones, roughly 94% found once. Specimen: naive CD8+ T cells sorted from blood. These receptors were collected from a man aged 18 to 35 in good health.

For this clone: The sample contains more than one DNA sequence encoding this CDR3. The chain joins TRBV30 to TRBJ2-1, with 8 bases matching TRBD2. Germline-derived CDR1 and CDR2 are GTSNPN and SVGIG (reference sequence). The CDR3 loop spans 11 amino acids. V lost 3 bases, J lost 10 bases, and 2 bases stayed unmatched. In DNA, the CDR3 is TGTGCCTGGAGCGTAGCGGGAGAGCAGTTCTTC. Amino acid sequence: CAWSVAGEQFF.

The V call is TRBV11-2, the J call TRBJ2-7, with D perhaps assigned TRBD1 or TRBD2 (7 bases each). CDR1 is SGHAT and CDR2 is FQNNGV in the germline V gene. Trimming took 7 bases from V and 5 from J, leaving 24 bases between them. The CDR3 is 16 amino acids. CDR3 region: CASTIRGDRPLDEQYF. CDR3 in DNA: TGTGCCAGCACCATCCGGGGGGACAGACCTCTGGACGAGCAGTACTTC.